The 12 T cell receptor beta chains below all came from one sample that was sequenced in a study of blood T cells in healthy people across ages (dated by TCRdb to between 2014 and 2017). The library relied on 5' RACE. The instrument given in TCRdb is Illumina HiSeq 2500. The second PCR ran for roughly 7 to 11 cycles and used a J-beta primer mix along with a sample-barcoded 5' primer. The public reads were quality trimmed at Q25 with fastp and then assembled into clones with MiXCR by TCRdb, keeping productive beta chains. Identical CDR3 proteins give one entry, which carries the most common genes and DNA. Within this sample are 1.5 million or so distinct CDR3 sequences, with approximately 40% of them counted one time only. 7% to 9.5% of the sample belongs to the ten largest clones. The sample comprised blood. The receptors shown here come from a woman younger than 35 in good health.

This chain connects TRBV10-3 to TRBJ2-3, with 7 bases aligning to TRBD1. Germline assignment: CDR1 ENHRY and CDR2 SYGVKD. With V trimmed by 2 bases and J by 2 bases, 10 bases remained unmatched. The CDR3 spans 17 residues. The DNA of the CDR3 is TGTGCCATCAGTGAGGGAAGCGGAAGGGGGCTCACAGATACGCAGTATTTT. Amino acid sequence: CAISEGSGRGLTDTQYF.

This clonotype was detected only a few times. This chain joins TRBV20-1 and TRBJ2-3, with D hard to call. Germline assignment: CDR1 DFQATT and CDR2 SNEGSKA (reference sequence). The CDR3 runs 14 residues. V was trimmed by 3 bases and J by 4 bases, leaving 14 bases between them. The CDR3 nucleotides are TGCAGTGCTAGGGTCCGGGCCATTGCAGATACGCAGTATTTT. Translating gives CSARVRAIADTQYF.

This clonotype has only a few counts. This chain connects TRBV4-1 to TRBJ1-5, with D unclear. CDR1 is MGHRA and CDR2 is YSYEKL in the germline V gene. V was pared by 0 bases and J by 5 bases, with 8 bases between. CDR3 length: 14 residues. The CDR3 nucleotides read TGCGCCAGCAGCCAAGAAAGGGAGTATCAGCCCCAGCATTTT. This translates into CASSQEREYQPQHF.

The CDR3 coding sequence is TGTGCCATCAGTGCGGGACAGGGGAGCTCTGGAAACACCATATATTTT. This sequence encodes CAISAGQGSSGNTIYF. The rearrangement uses TRBV10-3 and TRBJ1-3, with 10 bases lining up with TRBD1. Losses at the gene ends were 4 bases for V and 0 bases for J; bases not matched to a gene: 3. Germline lookup yields CDR1 ENHRY and CDR2 SYGVKD. The CDR3 spans 16 residues.

This clonotype was seen a few times. The chain has TRBV25-1 and TRBJ2-7, with TRBD1 identical over 10 bases. The V and J ends lost 5 bases and 5 bases, in that order; junction bases with no gene match: 6. This CDR3 is built from 14 residues. Germline lookup yields CDR1 MGHDK and CDR2 SYGVNS. This CDR3 is CASSYTGTGDEQYF. In DNA form, the CDR3 reads TGTGCCAGCAGTTACACCGGGACAGGGGACGAGCAGTACTTC.

The table lists this clonotype with a few counts. The V and J genes are TRBV6-1 and TRBJ2-1; no clear D gene. This CDR3 has 12 amino acids. The germline V gene encodes CDR1 MNHNS and CDR2 SASEGT. The germline V and J ends were trimmed by 4 bases and 6 bases, with 7 bases remaining between them. The CDR3 nucleotides are TGTGCCAGCAGTGTTCTCGTCAATGAGCAGTTCTTC. This encodes CASSVLVNEQFF.

This clonotype was counted a few times. The chain links TRBV4-2 to TRBJ2-1, with 10 bases lining up with TRBD2. The CDR3 sequence is 17 residues long. V lost 0 bases, J lost 8 bases, and 10 bases stayed unmatched. Germline V gene sequence: CDR1 LGHNA, CDR2 YNFKEQ. CDR3 in DNA: TGTGCCAGCAGCCAAGAAGGGAGGTCTAGCGGGAGCGATGAGCAGTTCTTC. It codes for CASSQEGRSSGSDEQFF.

This clonotype turned up a few times. V is TRBV5-5 and J is TRBJ1-5; 7 bases agree with TRBD1. Looked up from germline, CDR1 is SGHKS and CDR2 is YYEKEE (reference sequence). This CDR3 is 15 amino acids long. V shed 3 bases, J shed 4 bases, and the junction held 7 bases outside the gene matches. Here the CDR3 DNA reads TGTGCCAGCAGCTCGACAGGGAACGATAATCAGCCCCAGCATTTT. It encodes CASSSTGNDNQPQHF. The complete variable domain, with remaining parts taken from reference TRBV5-5 and TRBJ1-5, reads DAGVTQSPTHLIKTRGQQVTLRCSPISGHKSVSWYQQVLGQGPQFIFQYYEKEERGRGNFPDRFSARQFPNYSSELNVNALLLGDSALYLCASSSTGNDNQPQHFGDGTRLSIL.

The rearrangement uses TRBV7-2 and TRBJ2-3; TRBD2 matches at 7 bases. V trimming: 0 bases; J trimming: 3 bases; junction bases outside the gene matches: 9. Per the germline V gene, CDR1 is SGHTA and CDR2 is FQGNSA. The CDR3 spans 17 residues. In nucleotides, the CDR3 is TGTGCCAGCAGCTTAGCGAGGAGCGGGATAGGAACAGATACGCAGTATTTT. Encoded protein: CASSLARSGIGTDTQYF.

J is TRBJ2-5 and V is TRBV3-1; 7 nucleotides match TRBD2. The better agreement between TRBJ2-7 and the DNA end casts doubt on the J call. The CDR3 runs to 15 residues. Looked up from germline, CDR1 is LGHDT and CDR2 is YNNKEL (reference sequence). The CDR3 DNA reads TGTGCCAGCAGCCAGGAGGACAACGGGGGGTCCGAGCAGTACTTC. As protein: CASSQEDNGGSEQYF.

The V call is TRBV4-2, the J call TRBJ2-5; 13 bases are shared with TRBD2. The better agreement between TRBJ2-1 and the DNA end casts doubt on the J call. Germline values: CDR1 LGHNA, CDR2 YNFKEQ. This CDR3 contains 16 residues. The CDR3 coding sequence is TGTGCCAGCAGCCAAGGACTAGCGGGGGGTAAAGAGACCCAGTTCTTC. It yields the protein CASSQGLAGGKETQFF.

The CDR3 loop is CSARAIGPLSRNEQFF. CDR3 in DNA: TGCAGTGCTAGAGCTATAGGCCCCCTTAGTCGGAATGAGCAGTTCTTC. The genes are TRBV20-1 and TRBJ2-1; D is undetermined. This CDR3 has 16 residues. Per germline, CDR1 DFQATT and CDR2 SNEGSKA (reference sequence). V lost 1 base to trimming and J lost 7 bases, with 20 bases between them.